The 5 T cell receptor beta chains below come from one sample, sequenced in a study of T cells after yellow fever vaccination. Using its own MiXCR run on the 5' RACE reads, TCRdb lists one record per CDR3 protein. The sample includes a few hundred thousand distinct CDR3 sequences, approximately 12% seen only once; the top ten take approximately 3.4%. The material sequenced was CD4+ T cells sorted from PBMCs, taken 15 days after the yellow fever booster vaccination. Source of these receptors: a man between 18 and 35 years old who received the YFV17D yellow fever vaccine.

The chain employs TRBV24-1 and TRBJ1-2, with D perhaps TRBD1 (5 bases). V was clipped by 1 base and J by 7 bases, with 9 bases between them. CDR3 length: 13 residues. Germline V lookup: CDR1 KGHDR, CDR2 SFDVKD. CDR3 amino acids: CATSDFRERGYTF. The CDR3 bases are TGTGCCACCAGTGATTTCAGGGAACGTGGCTACACCTTC.

Only a few counts were recorded for this clonotype. The chain uses TRBV11-2 and TRBJ2-3; D is ambiguous. The CDR3 loop spans 15 amino acids. V dropped 1 base and J dropped 7 bases, with 15 bases sitting between them. The germline V gene has CDR1 SGHAT and CDR2 FQNNGV. In nucleotides, the CDR3 is TGTGCCAGCAGCTTAGGGGGAACCGAAGTTAATACGCAGTATTTT. This encodes CASSLGGTEVNTQYF. Supplemented by reference TRBV11-2 and TRBJ2-3, the full variable domain reads EAGVAQSPRYKIIEKRQSVAFWCNPISGHATLYWYQQILGQGPKLLIQFQNNGVVDDSQLPKDRFSAERLKGVDSTLKIQPAKLEDSAVYLCASSLGGTEVNTQYFGPGTRLTVL.

The rearrangement joins TRBV7-6 to TRBJ1-2; 7 bases are a match to TRBD1. CDR3 length: 18 amino acids. Germline assignment: CDR1 SGHVS and CDR2 FNYEAQ. Trimming cost V 2 bases and J 0 bases; bases outside gene matches: 12. The CDR3 is CASSLNAGQPLANYGYTF. The CDR3 DNA is TGTGCCAGCAGCTTAAACGCGGGACAGCCTTTAGCTAACTATGGCTACACCTTC.

V gene TRBV10-3 combines with J gene TRBJ2-2; a possible D gene is TRBD2 (5 bases). Germline V CDR1 and CDR2: ENHRY, SYGVKD. The CDR3 has 15 residues. V was trimmed by 4 bases and J by 3 bases, leaving 12 bases between them. CDR3 DNA sequence: TGTGCCATCAGTGGGACTGGTGCGGACACCGGGGAGCTGTTTTTT. Encoded protein: CAISGTGADTGELFF.

The CDR3 coding sequence is TGTGCCAGCAGTTACCGCGTCCCTCCAGAGACCCAGTACTTC. This encodes CASSYRVPPETQYF. The V and J genes are TRBV6-2 or TRBV6-3 and TRBJ2-5, with unresolved D. With 2 bases removed from V and 4 bases from J, the gap between germline ends came to 11 bases. CDR1 is MNHEY, CDR2 SVGEGT, per germline. The CDR3 is 14 amino acids.